Each of the 19 T cell receptor beta chains below was sequenced from the same sample in a study of T cell responses to AZD1222 COVID-19 vaccine. Sequencing used immunoSEQ multiplex PCR; TCRdb keeps in-frame clones, though not all of them. The data contain over 85,000 clones, approximately 81% of them singletons. The material sequenced was peripheral blood, taken on day 0 of AZD1222 vaccination. The receptors were gathered from an adult in good health.

V is TRBV6-6 and J is TRBJ1-2; 11 bases are a match to TRBD1. Germline trimming cut 5 bases from V and 5 bases from J; bases unmatched to any gene: 7. CDR1 MNHNY and CDR2 SVGAGI come from the germline V gene (reference sequence). The CDR3 consists of 15 residues. CDR3 DNA: TGTGCCAGCAGTGATCCTGGACAGGGGGCTTATGGCTACACCTTC. This sequence encodes CASSDPGQGAYGYTF.

The chain carries TRBV28 and TRBJ2-5, with unresolved D. The CDR3 is 11 residues long. CDR1 MDHEN and CDR2 SYDVKM come from the germline V gene. V was cut by 6 bases and J by 6 bases, with 8 bases left in between. Here the CDR3 reads CASSRSQTQYF. CDR3 sequence (DNA): TGTGCCAGCAGCAGGAGCCAGACCCAGTACTTC.

The chain uses TRBV6-5 and TRBJ2-2, with 9 bases fitting TRBD1. The germline V gene has CDR1 MNHEY and CDR2 SVGAGI. The J segment lost 4 bases and the V segment lost 6 bases, leaving 6 bases of the junction unmatched. The CDR3 is 15 residues long. In DNA, the CDR3 is TGTGCCAGCAGGGCCGGACAGGGGTTCACCGGGGAGCTGTTTTTT. It codes for CASRAGQGFTGELFF.

The V gene is TRBV6-5, the J gene TRBJ1-2, with 7 bases fitting TRBD1. CDR1 is MNHEY, CDR2 SVGAGI, per germline. Losses at the gene ends were 2 bases for V and 8 bases for J; bases not matched to a gene: 11. The CDR3 totals 15 residues. The CDR3 is CASSYQQGGSRGYTF. The CDR3 DNA reads TGTGCCAGCAGTTACCAACAAGGGGGCTCGCGGGGCTACACCTTC.

The J gene is TRBJ1-3, the V gene TRBV6-2 or TRBV6-3; D is uncertain. Germline-derived CDR1 and CDR2 are MNHEY and SVGEGT. The CDR3 is 12 amino acids. The ends were cut back, 4 bases at V and 0 bases at J, with 1 base in the middle. The CDR3 DNA follows: TGTGCCAGCAGTTTCTCTGGAAACACCATATATTTT. This codes for CASSFSGNTIYF.

The rearrangement uses TRBV2 and TRBJ2-3, with TRBD2 matching 9 bases. The CDR3 consists of 13 residues. Trimming cost V 8 bases and J 9 bases; bases outside gene matches: 9. CDR1 and CDR2 from the germline V gene are SNHLY and FYNNEI. The CDR3 loop reads CASGSSGVATQYF. The CDR3 DNA follows: TGTGCCAGCGGATCTAGCGGGGTCGCCACGCAGTATTTT.

CDR3 sequence (DNA): TGTGCCAGCAGTGAACTGCAGGATTACAATGAGCAGTTCTTC. Translation gives CASSELQDYNEQFF. The chain employs TRBV6-1 and TRBJ2-1; no firm D call. The CDR3 length is 14 residues. Trimming took 2 bases from V and 4 from J, leaving 9 bases between them. Germline CDR1 MNHNS, CDR2 SASEGT.

The table lists this clone with a few counts. CDR3 DNA: TGCAGCGTTGAGGACAGGGGGGATGGCTACACCTTC. This translates into CSVEDRGDGYTF. The V and J genes are TRBV29-1 and TRBJ1-2; 10 bases are shared with TRBD1. V trimming: 3 bases; J trimming: 6 bases; junction bases outside the gene matches: 1. This CDR3 is built from 12 residues. The germline gives CDR1 SQVTM, CDR2 ANQGSEA.

This rearrangement joins TRBV19 to TRBJ1-5; no clear D gene. The CDR3 sequence is 15 residues long. Trimming stripped 5 bases from V and 4 bases from J, with 15 bases between. Germline assignment: CDR1 LNHDA and CDR2 SQIVND (reference sequence). The CDR3 nucleotides read TGTGCCAGTAGTTCCCACAACAGTCCTAATCAGCCCCAGCATTTT. The encoded protein is CASSSHNSPNQPQHF.

The CDR3 nucleotides are TGTGCCAGCAGCGTAGGGGTGGGTAATTCACCCCTCCACTTT. Translated, it gives CASSVGVGNSPLHF. J is TRBJ1-6 and V is TRBV9; D is unresolved. This CDR3 spans 14 amino acids. The V end lost 0 bases, the J end lost 6 bases, and 7 bases lay between the germline ends. The germline gives CDR1 SGDLS, CDR2 YYNGEE.

This chain uses TRBV9 with TRBJ2-1; TRBD2 matches 7 bases. V was pared by 5 bases and J by 0 bases, with 5 bases of the junction left unmatched. Germline CDR1 and CDR2: SGDLS and YYNGEE. The CDR3 covers 15 residues. As DNA, the CDR3 is TGTGCCAGCAGTGATCTAGCGGCCTCCTACAATGAGCAGTTCTTC. Encoded protein: CASSDLAASYNEQFF.

The gene calls are TRBV11-3 and TRBJ1-2; D is undetermined. Trimming cost V 1 base and J 8 bases, with 11 bases left between them. This CDR3 is built from 13 residues. The germline gives CDR1 SGHNT, CDR2 YENEEA. This CDR3 reads CASSLVGGSGYTF. CDR3 DNA: TGTGCCAGCAGCTTAGTCGGCGGGTCCGGCTACACCTTC.

The V call is TRBV12-3 or TRBV12-4, the J call TRBJ1-1; possibly TRBD1 for D (5 bases). V lost 3 bases and J lost 7, with 9 bases in between. CDR3 length: 12 amino acids. The CDR3 is CASSFMGLEAFF. The CDR3 DNA sequence: TGTGCCAGCAGTTTTATGGGACTTGAAGCTTTCTTT.

The chain is built from TRBV7-9 and TRBJ2-3, with D tentatively TRBD1 or TRBD2 (5 bases each). V lost 5 bases, J lost 6 bases, and 15 bases lay in between. This CDR3 contains 14 residues. Per the germline V gene, CDR1 is SEHNR and CDR2 is FQNEAQ (reference sequence). The CDR3 nucleotides are TGTGCCAGCAGCCTGGCCTTGGGACCCGATACGCAGTATTTT. As protein: CASSLALGPDTQYF. Supplemented by reference TRBV7-9 and TRBJ2-3, the full variable domain reads DTGVSQNPRHKITKRGQNVTFRCDPISEHNRLYWYRQTLGQGPEFLTYFQNEAQLEKSRLLSDRFSAERPKGSFSTLEIQRTEQGDSAMYLCASSLALGPDTQYFGPGTRLTVL.

The gene calls are TRBV10-3 and TRBJ1-4; no definite D call. This CDR3 is built from 14 residues. Germline V lookup: CDR1 ENHRY, CDR2 SYGVKD. With 2 bases removed from V and 0 bases from J, the gap between germline ends came to 4 bases. This chain's CDR3 is CAISEGPTNEKLFF. The CDR3 region has the DNA TGTGCCATCAGTGAGGGACCAACTAATGAAAAACTGTTTTTT.

The chain combines TRBV18 with TRBJ1-3, with 7 positions matching TRBD1. The CDR3 covers 13 residues. Germline CDR1 KGHSH, CDR2 LQKENI. V lost 6 bases and J lost 3; bases outside the gene matches: 2. CDR3 protein: CASSRQGGNTIYF. Written as DNA, the CDR3 is TGTGCCAGCTCGCGACAGGGTGGAAACACCATATATTTT.

The chain recombines TRBV15 with TRBJ2-7; D may be TRBD1 (6 bases). Germline CDR1 is LNHNV and CDR2 is YYDKDF (reference sequence). The CDR3 loop spans 14 amino acids. The germline V and J ends were trimmed by 1 base and 4 bases, with 11 bases remaining between them. The CDR3 sequence is CATSRAQGQYEQYF. The CDR3 nucleotides read TGTGCCACCAGCAGAGCGCAGGGGCAGTACGAGCAGTACTTC.

This chain uses TRBV6-5 with TRBJ2-3; TRBD1 is a possible D gene (5 bases). V was shortened by 6 bases and J by 0 bases, with 13 bases between the two germline ends. Germline V gene lookup returns CDR1 MNHEY and CDR2 SVGAGI. This CDR3 comprises 15 residues. CDR3 sequence (DNA): TGTGCCAGCAGCTATTGGAGACAGAGCACAGATACGCAGTATTTT. Translating it yields CASSYWRQSTDTQYF.

The CDR3 reads CASGLVWQPQHF. CDR3 nucleotides: TGTGCTAGTGGTTTGGTATGGCAGCCCCAGCATTTT. This chain connects TRBV12-5 to TRBJ1-5; D not resolved. The ends were cut back, 0 bases at V and 7 bases at J, with 4 bases in the middle. In germline, CDR1 is LGHNT, CDR2 FRNRAP. The CDR3 covers 12 residues. The full variable domain, its missing parts supplied by reference TRBV12-5 and TRBJ1-5, is DARVTQTPRHKVTEMGQEVTMRCQPILGHNTVFWYRQTMMQGLELLAYFRNRAPLDDSGMPKDRFSAEMPDATLATLKIQPSEPRDSAVYFCASGLVWQPQHFGDGTRLSIL.